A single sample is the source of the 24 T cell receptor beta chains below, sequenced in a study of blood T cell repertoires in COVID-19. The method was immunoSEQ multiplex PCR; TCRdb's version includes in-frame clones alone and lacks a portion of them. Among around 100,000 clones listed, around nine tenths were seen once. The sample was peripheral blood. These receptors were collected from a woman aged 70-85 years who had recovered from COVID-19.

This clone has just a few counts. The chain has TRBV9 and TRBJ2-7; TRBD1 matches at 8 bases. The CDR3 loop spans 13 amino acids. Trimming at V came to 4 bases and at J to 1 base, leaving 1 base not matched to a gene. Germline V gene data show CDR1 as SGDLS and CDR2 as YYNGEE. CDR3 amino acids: CASSQGASYEQYF. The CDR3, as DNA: TGTGCCAGCAGCCAGGGGGCGTCCTACGAGCAGTACTTC. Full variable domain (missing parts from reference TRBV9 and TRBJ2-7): DSGVTQTPKHLITATGQRVTLRCSPRSGDLSVYWYQQSLDQGLQFLIQYYNGEERAKGNILERFSAQQFPDLHSELNLSSLELGDSALYFCASSQGASYEQYFGPGTRLTVT.

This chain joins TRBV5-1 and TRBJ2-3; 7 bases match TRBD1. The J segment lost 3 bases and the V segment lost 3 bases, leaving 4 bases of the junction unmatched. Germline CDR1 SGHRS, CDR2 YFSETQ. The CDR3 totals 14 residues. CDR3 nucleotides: TGCGCCAGCAGCTCCCCGGGACAGACAGATACGCAGTATTTT. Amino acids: CASSSPGQTDTQYF.

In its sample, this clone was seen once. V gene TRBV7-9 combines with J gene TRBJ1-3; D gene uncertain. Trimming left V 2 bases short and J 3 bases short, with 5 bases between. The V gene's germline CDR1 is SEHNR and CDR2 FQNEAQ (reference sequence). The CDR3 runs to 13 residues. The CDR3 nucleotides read TGTGCCAGCAGCTTATCCAGTGGAAACACCATATATTTT. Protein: CASSLSSGNTIYF.

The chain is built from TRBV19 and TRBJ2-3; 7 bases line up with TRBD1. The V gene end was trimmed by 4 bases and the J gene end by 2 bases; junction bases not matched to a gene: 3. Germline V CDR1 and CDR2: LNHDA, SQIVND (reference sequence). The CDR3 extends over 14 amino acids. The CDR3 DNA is TGTGCCAGTAGTAAGACAGGGTTCACAGATACGCAGTATTTT. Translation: CASSKTGFTDTQYF.

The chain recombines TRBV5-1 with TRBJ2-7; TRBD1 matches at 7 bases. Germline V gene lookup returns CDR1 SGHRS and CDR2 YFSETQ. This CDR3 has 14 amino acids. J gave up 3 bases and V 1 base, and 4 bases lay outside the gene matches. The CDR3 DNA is TGCGCCAGCAGCTTGCTCGGGACAGTCTACGAGCAGTACTTC. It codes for CASSLLGTVYEQYF.

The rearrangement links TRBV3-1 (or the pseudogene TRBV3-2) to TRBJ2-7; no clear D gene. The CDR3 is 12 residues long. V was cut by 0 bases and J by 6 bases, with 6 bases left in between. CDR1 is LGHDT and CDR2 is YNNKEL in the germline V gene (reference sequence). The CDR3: CASSQDQREQYF. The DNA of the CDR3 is TGTGCCAGCAGCCAAGATCAGCGCGAGCAGTACTTC.

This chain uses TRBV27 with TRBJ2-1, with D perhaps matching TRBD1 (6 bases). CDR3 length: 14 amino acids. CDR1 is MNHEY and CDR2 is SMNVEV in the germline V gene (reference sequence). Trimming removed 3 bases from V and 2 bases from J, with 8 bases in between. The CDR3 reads CASSFTGPYNEQFF. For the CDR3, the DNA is TGTGCCAGCAGTTTTACAGGGCCCTACAATGAGCAGTTCTTC.

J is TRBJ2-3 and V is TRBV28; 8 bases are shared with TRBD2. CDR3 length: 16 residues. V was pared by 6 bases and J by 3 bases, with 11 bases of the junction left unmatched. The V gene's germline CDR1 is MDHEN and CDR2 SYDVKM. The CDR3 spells CASRDSSGSKTDTQYF. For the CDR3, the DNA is TGTGCCAGCAGGGATTCCAGCGGGAGTAAGACAGATACGCAGTATTTT.

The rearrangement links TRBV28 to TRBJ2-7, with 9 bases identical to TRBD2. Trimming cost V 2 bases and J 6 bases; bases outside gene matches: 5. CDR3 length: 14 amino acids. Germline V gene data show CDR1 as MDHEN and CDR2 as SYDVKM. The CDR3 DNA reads TGTGCCAGCAGTTTAGCGGGAGGGCTTGGCGAGCAGTACTTC. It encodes CASSLAGGLGEQYF.

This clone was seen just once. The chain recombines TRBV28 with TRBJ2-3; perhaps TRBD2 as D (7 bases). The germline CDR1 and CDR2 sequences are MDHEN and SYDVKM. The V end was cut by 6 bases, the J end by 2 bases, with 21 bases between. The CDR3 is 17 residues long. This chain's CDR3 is CASSPSPGGGYTDTQYF. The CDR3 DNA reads TGTGCCAGCAGCCCGTCCCCGGGGGGCGGATACACAGATACGCAGTATTTT.

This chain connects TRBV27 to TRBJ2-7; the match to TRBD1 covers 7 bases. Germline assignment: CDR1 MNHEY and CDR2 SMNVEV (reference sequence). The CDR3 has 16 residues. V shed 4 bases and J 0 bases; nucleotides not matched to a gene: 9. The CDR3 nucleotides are TGTGCCAGCAGTTCCTACAGGGGAAGGGTCTCCTACGAGCAGTACTTC. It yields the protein CASSSYRGRVSYEQYF.

The CDR3 DNA sequence: TGTGCCAGCAGCTTACCTTCGACAGGGGGCTATGGCTACACCTTC. Protein: CASSLPSTGGYGYTF. This chain connects TRBV5-4 to TRBJ1-2; 9 bases line up with TRBD1. The CDR3 runs 15 residues. Germline CDR1 is SGHNT and CDR2 is YYREEE (reference sequence). The V segment lost 2 bases and the J segment 4 bases; nucleotides outside the gene matches: 6.

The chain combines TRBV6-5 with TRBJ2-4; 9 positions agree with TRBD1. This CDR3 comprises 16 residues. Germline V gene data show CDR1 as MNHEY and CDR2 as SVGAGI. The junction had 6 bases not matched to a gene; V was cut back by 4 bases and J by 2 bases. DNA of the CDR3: TGTGCCAGCAGTTGGGACAGGGAGGGAACCAAAAACATTCAGTACTTC. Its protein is CASSWDREGTKNIQYF.

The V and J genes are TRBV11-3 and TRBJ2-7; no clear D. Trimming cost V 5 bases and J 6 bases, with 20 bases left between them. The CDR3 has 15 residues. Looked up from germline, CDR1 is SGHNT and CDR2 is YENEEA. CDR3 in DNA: TGTGCCAGCAGCGGTGGCTCTGGGCAGGATCCCGAGCAGTACTTC. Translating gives CASSGGSGQDPEQYF. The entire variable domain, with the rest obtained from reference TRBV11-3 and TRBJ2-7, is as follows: EAGVVQSPRYKIIEKKQPVAFWCNPISGHNTLYWYLQNLGQGPELLIRYENEEAVDDSQLPKDRFSAERLKGVDSTLKIQPAELGDSAVYLCASSGGSGQDPEQYFGPGTRLTVT.

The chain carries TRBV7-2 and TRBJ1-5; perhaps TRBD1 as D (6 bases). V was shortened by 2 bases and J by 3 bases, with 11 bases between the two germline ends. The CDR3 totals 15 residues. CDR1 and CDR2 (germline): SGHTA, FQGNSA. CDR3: CASSLNSGANQPQHF. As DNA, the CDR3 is TGTGCCAGCAGCTTAAATTCAGGGGCCAATCAGCCCCAGCATTTT.

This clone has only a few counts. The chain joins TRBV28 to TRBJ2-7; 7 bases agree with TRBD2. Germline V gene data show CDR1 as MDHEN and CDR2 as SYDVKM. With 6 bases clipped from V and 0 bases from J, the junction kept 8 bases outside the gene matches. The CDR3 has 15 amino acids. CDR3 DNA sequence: TGTGCCAGCAGCCCGACCGGGACTACCTCCTACGAGCAGTACTTC. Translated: CASSPTGTTSYEQYF.

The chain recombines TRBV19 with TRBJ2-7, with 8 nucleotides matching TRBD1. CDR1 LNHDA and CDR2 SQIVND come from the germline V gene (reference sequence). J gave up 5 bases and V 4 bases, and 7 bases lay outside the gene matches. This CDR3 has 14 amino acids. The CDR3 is CASSTGGGTNEQYF. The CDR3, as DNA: TGTGCCAGTAGTACAGGGGGCGGAACGAACGAGCAGTACTTC.

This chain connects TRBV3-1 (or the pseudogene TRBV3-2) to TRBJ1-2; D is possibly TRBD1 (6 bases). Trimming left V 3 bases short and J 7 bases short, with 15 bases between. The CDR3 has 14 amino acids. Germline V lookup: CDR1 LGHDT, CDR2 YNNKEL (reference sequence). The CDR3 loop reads CASSQYREGGGYTF. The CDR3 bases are TGTGCCAGCAGCCAGTACAGGGAAGGGGGTGGCTACACCTTC.

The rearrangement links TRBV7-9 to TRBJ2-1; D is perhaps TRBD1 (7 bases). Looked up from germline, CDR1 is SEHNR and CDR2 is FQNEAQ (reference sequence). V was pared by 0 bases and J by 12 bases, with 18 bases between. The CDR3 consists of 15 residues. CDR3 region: CASSLAGGGDLGQFF. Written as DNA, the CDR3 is TGTGCCAGCAGCTTAGCAGGGGGCGGGGACCTTGGGCAGTTCTTC.

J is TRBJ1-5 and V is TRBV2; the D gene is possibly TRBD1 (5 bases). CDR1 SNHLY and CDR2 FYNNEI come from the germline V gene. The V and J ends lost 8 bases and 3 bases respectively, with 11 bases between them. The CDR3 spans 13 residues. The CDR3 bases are TGTGCCAGCTCTCGACAGTTCAATCAGCCCCAGCATTTT. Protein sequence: CASSRQFNQPQHF.

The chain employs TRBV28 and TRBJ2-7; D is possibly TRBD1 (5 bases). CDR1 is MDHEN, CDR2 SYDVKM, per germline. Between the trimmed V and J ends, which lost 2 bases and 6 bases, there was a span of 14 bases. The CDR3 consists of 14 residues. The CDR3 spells CASSLSWGPSEQYF. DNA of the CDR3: TGTGCCAGCAGTTTAAGCTGGGGCCCATCCGAGCAGTACTTC.

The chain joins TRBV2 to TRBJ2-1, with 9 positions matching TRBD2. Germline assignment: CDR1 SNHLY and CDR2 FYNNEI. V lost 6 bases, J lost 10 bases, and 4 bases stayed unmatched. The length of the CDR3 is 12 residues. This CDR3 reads CASRTSGKEQFF. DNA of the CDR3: TGTGCCAGCAGGACTAGCGGCAAAGAGCAGTTCTTC.

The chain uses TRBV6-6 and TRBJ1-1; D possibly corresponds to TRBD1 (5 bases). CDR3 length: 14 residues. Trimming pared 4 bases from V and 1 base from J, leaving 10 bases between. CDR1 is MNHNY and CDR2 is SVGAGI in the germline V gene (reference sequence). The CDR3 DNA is TGTGCCAGCAGTTGGGGGGGATGGAACACTGAAGCTTTCTTT. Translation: CASSWGGWNTEAFF.

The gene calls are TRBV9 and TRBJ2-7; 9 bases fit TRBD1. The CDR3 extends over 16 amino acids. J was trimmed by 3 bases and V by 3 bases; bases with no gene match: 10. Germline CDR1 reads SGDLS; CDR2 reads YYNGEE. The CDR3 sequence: CASSEGTGTTYYEQYF. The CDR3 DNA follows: TGTGCCAGCAGCGAGGGGACAGGGACGACCTACTACGAGCAGTACTTC. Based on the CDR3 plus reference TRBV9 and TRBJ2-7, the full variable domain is DSGVTQTPKHLITATGQRVTLRCSPRSGDLSVYWYQQSLDQGLQFLIQYYNGEERAKGNILERFSAQQFPDLHSELNLSSLELGDSALYFCASSEGTGTTYYEQYFGPGTRLTVT.